The following is a T cell receptor beta chain sequence with its context. The antigen remains undetermined. The data belong to a study of human T cells and chemical hapten exposure. Trimming took off 1 base at V and 3 bases at J, with 12 bases between the two ends. Germline-derived CDR1 and CDR2 are MNHEY and SVGEGT. This CDR3 has 15 residues. Study-wide results and caveats: Unchanged with DPC sensitization were TCRs above 1 in 1000 frequency. A positive correlation with patch test score was found for PT1 expanded TCR counts.

Documented time point: patch test 3, about 24 weeks after DPC sensitization. Noted treatment: therapeutic diphenylcyclopropenone sensitization with weekly scalp DPC. MiXCR, applied by TCRdb to the RACE reads, yields one record per CDR3 protein. The sample carries 190,000 or so distinct CDR3 sequences, about 25% recorded once. Sequences were derived from whole blood, sampled in connection with sensitization to the hapten diphenylcyclopropenone (DPC). The receptor's source is a woman aged 40 to 50 with alopecia areata. Some clones in this sample may be carry-over from other donors' samples. J is TRBJ1-1 and V is TRBV6-2 or TRBV6-3; D not certain. In nucleotides, the CDR3 is TGTGCCAGCAGTTACTTGGCCTTCGGGGACACTGAAGCTTTCTTT. Its protein product is CASSYLAFGDTEAFF.